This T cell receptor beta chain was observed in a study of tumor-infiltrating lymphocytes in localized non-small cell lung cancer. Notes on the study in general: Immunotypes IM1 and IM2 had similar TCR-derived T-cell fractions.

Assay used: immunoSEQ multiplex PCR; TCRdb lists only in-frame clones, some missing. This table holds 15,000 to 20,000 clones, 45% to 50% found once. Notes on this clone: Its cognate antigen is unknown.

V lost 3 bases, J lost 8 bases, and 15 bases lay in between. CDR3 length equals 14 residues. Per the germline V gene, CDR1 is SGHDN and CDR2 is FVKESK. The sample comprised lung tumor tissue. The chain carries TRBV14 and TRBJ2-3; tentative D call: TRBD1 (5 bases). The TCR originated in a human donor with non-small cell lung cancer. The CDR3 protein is CASSQYQGTGTQYF. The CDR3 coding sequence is TGTGCCAGCAGCCAGTACCAGGGTACGGGTACGCAGTATTTT.